In this sample, the clone carrying this T cell receptor beta chain turned up many times. Its target is unknown. Every patient was untreated before thyroid surgery. In the original processing: Between-group CDR3 differences, defined by clinicopathological status, yielded a distant-metastasis classifier for papillary thyroid cancer. TCRdb re-called clones via MiXCR from the PCR reads. The V and J calls, along with clone size, are taken from TCRdb and not from the paper's own processing. Of 35,000 to 40,000 clones in the sample, approximately 16% are singletons; the top ten hold roughly 9.8%. The germline CDR1 and CDR2 sequences are MNHNS and SASEGT. The CDR3 runs 15 residues. V lost 4 bases and J 1 base, leaving 10 bases between the germline ends. The data are from a study of metastatic and nonmetastatic thyroid tumors. Study overall: Malignant and benign thyroid patients had repertoires compared in peripheral blood and tumor or nodule tissue.

General study points: Benign nodules were reported to have significantly lower TCR beta diversity than malignant thyroid tumors, in blood and tumor.

The sequence was collected from a female donor with papillary thyroid cancer or a benign thyroid nodule (not recorded which). Some clones in this sample may be carry-over from other donors' samples. This chain uses TRBV6-1 with TRBJ2-2; D is ambiguous. The sample comprised tumor tissue. CDR3 protein: CASSAHPENTGELFF. Here the CDR3 DNA reads TGTGCCAGCAGTGCCCACCCAGAGAACACCGGGGAGCTGTTTTTT.